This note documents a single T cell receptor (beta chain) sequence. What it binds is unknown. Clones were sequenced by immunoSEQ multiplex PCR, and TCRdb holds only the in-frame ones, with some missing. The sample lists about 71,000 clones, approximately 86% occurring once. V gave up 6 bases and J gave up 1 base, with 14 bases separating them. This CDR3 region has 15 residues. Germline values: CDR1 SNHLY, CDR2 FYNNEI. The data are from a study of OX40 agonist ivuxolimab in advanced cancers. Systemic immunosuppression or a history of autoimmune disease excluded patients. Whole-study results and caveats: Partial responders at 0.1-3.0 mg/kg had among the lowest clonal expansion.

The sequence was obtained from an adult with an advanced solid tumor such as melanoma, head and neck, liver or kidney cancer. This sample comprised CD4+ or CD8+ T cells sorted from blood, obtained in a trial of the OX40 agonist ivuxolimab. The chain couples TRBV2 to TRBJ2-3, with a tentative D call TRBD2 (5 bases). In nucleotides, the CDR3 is TGTGCCAGCAGGAGGGTTTTGGCTGGCACAGATACGCAGTATTTT. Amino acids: CASRRVLAGTDTQYF.